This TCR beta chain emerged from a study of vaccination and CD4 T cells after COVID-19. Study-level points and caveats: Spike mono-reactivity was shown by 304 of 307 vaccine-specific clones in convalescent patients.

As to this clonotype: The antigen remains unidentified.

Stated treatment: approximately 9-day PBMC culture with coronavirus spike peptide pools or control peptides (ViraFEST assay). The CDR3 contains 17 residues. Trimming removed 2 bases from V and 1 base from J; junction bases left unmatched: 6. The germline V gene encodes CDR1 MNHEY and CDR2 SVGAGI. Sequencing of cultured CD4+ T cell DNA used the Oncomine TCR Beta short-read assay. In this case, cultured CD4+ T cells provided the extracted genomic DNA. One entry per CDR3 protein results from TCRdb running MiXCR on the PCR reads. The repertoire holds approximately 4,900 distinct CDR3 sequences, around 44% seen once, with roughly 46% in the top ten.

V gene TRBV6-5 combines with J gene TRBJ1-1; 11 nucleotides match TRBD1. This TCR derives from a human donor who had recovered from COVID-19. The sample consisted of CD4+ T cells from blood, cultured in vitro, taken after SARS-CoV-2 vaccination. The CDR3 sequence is CASSYPGQGARNTEAFF. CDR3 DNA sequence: TGTGCCAGCAGTTACCCTGGACAGGGGGCGCGGAACACTGAAGCTTTCTTT.